This T cell receptor beta chain was captured in a study of cytomegalovirus exposure and HLA in healthy donors. A note on this clone: The antigen is not known.

Study-wide results and limits: It was found in a later analysis that first-cohort TCR clusters tended to co-occur in the 100 to 150 validation repertoires.

Clones were sequenced by immunoSEQ multiplex PCR, and TCRdb holds only the in-frame ones, with some missing. The sample lists under 150,000 clones, roughly 81% seen once, with around 1.4% in the top ten. Trimming removed 5 bases at V and 8 bases at J, with 13 bases between. This CDR3 spans 12 amino acids. The V gene's germline CDR1 is SGHDT and CDR2 YYEEEE. This clonotype was sampled from a woman in her 30s in good health and CMV-seronegative. The material sequenced was PBMCs. The V call is TRBV5-6, the J call TRBJ1-1; D not certain. The CDR3 bases are TGTGCCAGCAGTCTGCGAGGTTCCGAAGCTTTCTTT. Translation: CASSLRGSEAFF.